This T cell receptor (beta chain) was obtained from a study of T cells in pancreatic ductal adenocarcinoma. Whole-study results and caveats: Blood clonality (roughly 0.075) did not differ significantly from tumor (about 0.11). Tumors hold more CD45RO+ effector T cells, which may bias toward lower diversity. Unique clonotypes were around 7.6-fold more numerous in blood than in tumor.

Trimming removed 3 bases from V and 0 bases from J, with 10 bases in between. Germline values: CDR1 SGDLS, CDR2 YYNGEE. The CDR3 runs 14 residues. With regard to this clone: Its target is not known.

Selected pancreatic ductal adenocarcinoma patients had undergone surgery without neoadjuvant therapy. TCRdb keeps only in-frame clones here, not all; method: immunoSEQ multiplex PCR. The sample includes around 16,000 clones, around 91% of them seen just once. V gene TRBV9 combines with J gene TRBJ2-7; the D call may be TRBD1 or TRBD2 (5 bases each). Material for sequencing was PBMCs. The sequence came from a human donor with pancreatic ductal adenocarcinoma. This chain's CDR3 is CASSGGTDSYEQYF. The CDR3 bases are TGTGCCAGCAGCGGAGGGACGGACTCCTACGAGCAGTACTTC.